Below, 21 T cell receptor beta chains from the same sample are listed, as sequenced in a study of T cell responses to AZD1222 COVID-19 vaccine. Clones were read by immunoSEQ multiplex PCR, and TCRdb kept only the in-frame ones, dropping some. The data show 95,000 to 110,000 clones, with about 89% seen just once and around 3.3% held by the top ten. The source material was peripheral blood, sampled 28 days after the second dose of the MenACWY control vaccine. These receptors all stem from an adult who received the MenACWY meningococcal vaccine as a control.

The J gene is TRBJ1-2, the V gene TRBV7-2; D unclear. The CDR3 loop spans 16 amino acids. The germline V and J ends were trimmed by 1 base and 1 base, with 13 bases remaining between them. CDR1 is SGHTA, CDR2 FQGNSA, per germline. The CDR3 DNA follows: TGTGCCAGCAGCTTAGTAGGCGGGGAAATTAACTATGGCTACACCTTC. It encodes CASSLVGGEINYGYTF. Based on the CDR3 plus reference TRBV7-2 and TRBJ1-2, the full variable domain is GAGVSQSPSNKVTEKGKDVELRCDPISGHTALYWYRQSLGQGLEFLIYFQGNSAPDKSGLPSDRFSAERTGGSVSTLTIQRTQQEDSAVYLCASSLVGGEINYGYTFGSGTRLTVV.

The CDR3 nucleotides are TGTGCCAGCACCCCCCCCGAGGGGGATCACTATGGCTACACCTTC. Translation: CASTPPEGDHYGYTF. The chain employs TRBV7-9 and TRBJ1-2; a possible D gene is TRBD1 (6 bases). The CDR3 loop spans 15 amino acids. From germline, CDR1 is SEHNR and CDR2 FQNEAQ (reference sequence). V lost 7 bases and J 3 bases, leaving 18 bases between the germline ends. The variable domain in full, completed from reference TRBV7-9 and TRBJ1-2, reads DTGVSQNPRHKITKRGQNVTFRCDPISEHNRLYWYRQTLGQGPEFLTYFQNEAQLEKSRLLSDRFSAERPKGSFSTLEIQRTEQGDSAMYLCASTPPEGDHYGYTFGSGTRLTVV.

The chain uses TRBV28 and TRBJ2-7, with D perhaps matching TRBD2 (7 bases). V lost 5 bases to trimming and J lost 7 bases, with 18 bases between them. This CDR3 has 14 residues. Per the germline V gene, CDR1 is MDHEN and CDR2 is SYDVKM. In DNA, the CDR3 is TGTGCCAGCAGTGCAAGGGGGGGCTCCCTAGAGCAGTACTTC. Translated, it gives CASSARGGSLEQYF.

The CDR3 DNA sequence: TGTGCCAGCGGACTATATGGGGCCAACGTCCTGACTTTC. Encoded protein: CASGLYGANVLTF. The chain is built from TRBV11-3 and TRBJ2-6; the D gene is possibly TRBD2 (6 bases). Trimming left V 8 bases short and J 3 bases short, with 8 bases between. The CDR3 has 13 amino acids. Germline V gene data show CDR1 as SGHNT and CDR2 as YENEEA.

V and J are TRBV27 and TRBJ2-7; D is ambiguous. Looked up from germline, CDR1 is MNHEY and CDR2 is SMNVEV (reference sequence). The CDR3 is made up of 15 amino acids. Trimming stripped 6 bases from V and 2 bases from J, with 17 bases between. The CDR3 DNA reads as TGTGCCAGCAGAGAGGACCCCCCACGCCCCTACGAGCAGTACTTC. Its translation: CASREDPPRPYEQYF.

This clone was counted once. The chain combines TRBV19 with TRBJ2-7, with TRBD1 matching 9 bases. This CDR3 has 13 amino acids. Per germline, CDR1 LNHDA and CDR2 SQIVND (reference sequence). The V segment lost 7 bases and the J segment 6 bases; nucleotides outside the gene matches: 7. The CDR3 DNA reads TGTGCCAGTACGGGACAGGGAGGATTCGAGCAGTACTTC. Its protein is CASTGQGGFEQYF. Full variable domain (remainder filled in from reference TRBV19 and TRBJ2-7): DGGITQSPKYLFRKEGQNVTLSCEQNLNHDAMYWYRQDPGQGLRLIYYSQIVNDFQKGDIAEGYSVSREKKESFPLTVTSAQKNPTAFYLCASTGQGGFEQYFGPGTRLTVT.

The chain joins TRBV7-2 to TRBJ1-1, with D uncertain. V shed 1 base and J shed 1 base, with 4 bases lying between them. CDR1 and CDR2 from the germline V gene are SGHTA and FQGNSA. The CDR3 contains 13 residues. The CDR3 sequence: CASSLEQNTEAFF. The CDR3 DNA reads as TGTGCCAGCAGCTTAGAACAGAACACTGAAGCTTTCTTT.

This sequence joins TRBV5-1 and TRBJ1-6, with 7 bases fitting TRBD1. With 0 bases clipped from V and 7 bases from J, the junction kept 4 bases outside the gene matches. The CDR3 sequence is 15 residues long. Germline-derived CDR1 and CDR2 are SGHRS and YFSETQ. This chain's CDR3 is CASSLGGTENSPLHF. The CDR3 region has the DNA TGCGCCAGCAGCTTGGGGGGGACAGAGAATTCACCCCTCCACTTT.

This chain links TRBV15 with TRBJ1-6, with 8 nucleotides matching TRBD1. The germline V gene has CDR1 LNHNV and CDR2 YYDKDF (reference sequence). Trimming removed 0 bases from V and 10 bases from J; junction bases left unmatched: 14. The CDR3 contains 18 residues. The CDR3 region is CATSREVGRGPGYSPLHF. The CDR3, as DNA: TGTGCCACCAGCAGAGAAGTGGGCAGGGGGCCGGGGTACTCACCCCTCCACTTT. Drawing the rest from reference TRBV15 and TRBJ1-6, the complete variable domain is DAMVIQNPRYQVTQFGKPVTLSCSQTLNHNVMYWYQQKSSQAPKLLFHYYDKDFNNEADTPDNFQSRRPNTSFCFLDIRSPGLGDTAMYLCATSREVGRGPGYSPLHFGNGTRLTVT.

The chain has TRBV7-3 and TRBJ1-3; D ambiguous. Germline V gene lookup returns CDR1 SGHTA and CDR2 FQGTGA. The CDR3 extends over 11 amino acids. V lost 4 bases and J 9 bases, leaving 7 bases between the germline ends. This CDR3 is CASSSGGTIYF. The DNA of the CDR3 is TGTGCCAGCAGCTCAGGCGGCACCATATATTTT. The complete variable domain, with remaining parts taken from reference TRBV7-3 and TRBJ1-3, reads GAGVSQTPSNKVTEKGKYVELRCDPISGHTALYWYRQSLGQGPEFLIYFQGTGAADDSGLPNDRFFAVRPEGSVSTLKIQRTERGDSAVYLCASSSGGTIYFGEGSWLTVV.

The chain is built from TRBV7-2 and TRBJ1-5; unclear D gene. The CDR3 spans 15 residues. V lost 4 bases and J 4 bases, leaving 14 bases between the germline ends. Germline loops: CDR1 SGHTA, CDR2 FQGNSA. The CDR3 reads CASSSSGPINQPQHF. CDR3 coding DNA: TGTGCCAGCAGCTCCTCCGGGCCTATAAATCAGCCCCAGCATTTT.

This rearrangement joins TRBV15 to TRBJ1-1; unclear D gene. This CDR3 contains 14 residues. The V end was cut by 0 bases, the J end by 0 bases, with 5 bases between. Germline CDR1 and CDR2: LNHNV and YYDKDF (reference sequence). The CDR3: CATSREGVNTEAFF. CDR3 bases: TGTGCCACCAGCAGAGAGGGTGTGAACACTGAAGCTTTCTTT.

The chain has TRBV14 and TRBJ1-6; the D is unclear. Germline values: CDR1 SGHDN, CDR2 FVKESK. V was pared by 1 base and J by 8 bases, with 12 bases between. The CDR3 spans 15 residues. The CDR3 bases are TGTGCCAGCAGCCAAGCTCGGGGAGGCGATTCACCCCTCCACTTT. This encodes CASSQARGGDSPLHF.

V is TRBV5-6 and J is TRBJ1-2, with TRBD1 identical over 11 bases. Per the germline V gene, CDR1 is SGHDT and CDR2 is YYEEEE. The CDR3 runs to 15 residues. V dropped 2 bases and J dropped 2; count of bases not matched to a gene: 2. CDR3 sequence: CASSFGDRGNYGYTF. The CDR3 DNA is TGTGCCAGCAGCTTCGGGGACAGGGGGAACTATGGCTACACCTTC. The full variable domain, with the rest looked up from reference TRBV5-6 and TRBJ1-2, is DAGVTQSPTHLIKTRGQQVTLRCSPKSGHDTVSWYQQALGQGPQFIFQYYEEEERQRGNFPDRFSGHQFPNYSSELNVNALLLGDSALYLCASSFGDRGNYGYTFGSGTRLTVV.

The V and J genes are TRBV10-1 and TRBJ2-2, with TRBD2 identical over 11 bases. The ends lost 4 bases at V and 1 base at J; junction bases unmatched: 17. Germline V gives CDR1 WNHNN, CDR2 SYGVQD (reference sequence). The CDR3 contains 21 residues. CDR3 sequence reads: CASSGSAWVAGGVLNTGELFF. The CDR3 DNA reads TGCGCCAGCAGTGGATCGGCGTGGGTAGCGGGGGGGGTACTGAACACCGGGGAGCTGTTTTTT.

J is TRBJ1-2 and V is TRBV4-1, with 8 bases lining up with TRBD1. The V gene end was trimmed by 4 bases and the J gene end by 3 bases; junction bases not matched to a gene: 13. The CDR3 contains 17 residues. CDR1 MGHRA and CDR2 YSYEKL come from the germline V gene. Written as DNA, the CDR3 is TGCGCCAGCAGCCCAGGGACAGGTGGCACGGGGGACTATGGCTACACCTTC. It codes for CASSPGTGGTGDYGYTF.

V is TRBV4-1 and J is TRBJ2-7, with TRBD1 identical over 7 bases. Germline-derived CDR1 and CDR2 are MGHRA and YSYEKL. This CDR3 spans 21 amino acids. The V gene end was trimmed by 0 bases and the J gene end by 3 bases; junction bases not matched to a gene: 23. This CDR3 reads CASSQERGRRQTPSRLYEQYF. For the CDR3, the DNA is TGCGCCAGCAGCCAAGAAAGGGGGCGTAGACAGACCCCATCCCGACTCTACGAGCAGTACTTC.

The rearrangement joins TRBV9 to TRBJ2-3, with 7 positions matching TRBD2. The V segment lost 4 bases and the J segment 1 base; nucleotides outside the gene matches: 6. This CDR3 comprises 15 residues. Germline V CDR1 and CDR2: SGDLS, YYNGEE. The CDR3 DNA follows: TGTGCCAGCAGCACACTAGCGCGGGGCACAGATACGCAGTATTTT. It specifies CASSTLARGTDTQYF.

The chain combines TRBV27 with TRBJ2-3, with D perhaps TRBD2 (7 bases). V lost 0 bases and J 2 bases, leaving 18 bases between the germline ends. The V gene's germline CDR1 is MNHEY and CDR2 SMNVEV (reference sequence). This CDR3 is 18 amino acids long. As DNA, the CDR3 is TGTGCCAGCAGTTTATCGTGGAGAACGGGGGGCCTCACAGATACGCAGTATTTT. Its translation is CASSLSWRTGGLTDTQYF.

The V and J genes are TRBV29-1 and TRBJ1-3; D uncertain. The CDR3 runs to 12 residues. Germline V gene lookup returns CDR1 SQVTM and CDR2 ANQGSEA. V dropped 7 bases and J dropped 4 bases, with 11 bases sitting between them. Here the CDR3 DNA reads TGCAGCGGTCGGGGTCTAGGAAACACCATATATTTT. The encoded protein is CSGRGLGNTIYF.

The chain carries TRBV7-8 and TRBJ1-6; D remains ambiguous. The CDR3 covers 13 residues. Germline V gene lookup returns CDR1 SGHVS and CDR2 FQNEAQ. Trimming shortened V by 1 base and J by 8 bases, and 6 bases separated the two germline ends. The CDR3 DNA reads as TGTGCCAGCAGCTTAGTTATGTATTCACCCCTCCACTTT. Translation: CASSLVMYSPLHF.